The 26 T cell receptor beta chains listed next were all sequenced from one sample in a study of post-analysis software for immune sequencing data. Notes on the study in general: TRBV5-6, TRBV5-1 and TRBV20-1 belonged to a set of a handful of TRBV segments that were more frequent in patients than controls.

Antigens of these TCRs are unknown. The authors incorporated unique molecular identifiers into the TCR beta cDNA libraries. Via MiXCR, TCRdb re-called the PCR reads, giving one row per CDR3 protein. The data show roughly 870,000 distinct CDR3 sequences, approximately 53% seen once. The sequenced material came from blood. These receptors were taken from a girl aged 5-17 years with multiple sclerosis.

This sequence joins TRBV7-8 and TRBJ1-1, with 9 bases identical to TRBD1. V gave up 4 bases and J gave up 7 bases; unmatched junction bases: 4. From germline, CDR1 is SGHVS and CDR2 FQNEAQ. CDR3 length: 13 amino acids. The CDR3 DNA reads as TGTGCCAGCAGCTATCGACAGGGGGATGAAGCTTTCTTT. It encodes CASSYRQGDEAFF.

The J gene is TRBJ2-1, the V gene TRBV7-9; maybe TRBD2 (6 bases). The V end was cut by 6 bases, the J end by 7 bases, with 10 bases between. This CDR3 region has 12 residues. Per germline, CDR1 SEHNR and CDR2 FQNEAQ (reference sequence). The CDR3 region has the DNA TGTGCCAGCAGTAAGACTAGAAATGAGCAGTTCTTC. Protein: CASSKTRNEQFF. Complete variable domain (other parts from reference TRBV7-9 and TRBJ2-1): DTGVSQNPRHKITKRGQNVTFRCDPISEHNRLYWYRQTLGQGPEFLTYFQNEAQLEKSRLLSDRFSAERPKGSFSTLEIQRTEQGDSAMYLCASSKTRNEQFFGPGTRLTVL.

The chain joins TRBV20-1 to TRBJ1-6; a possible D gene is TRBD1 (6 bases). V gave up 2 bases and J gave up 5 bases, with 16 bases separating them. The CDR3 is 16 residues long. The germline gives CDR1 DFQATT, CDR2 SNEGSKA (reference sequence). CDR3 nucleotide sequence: TGCAGTGCTAGAAGAGCCGGGACACTAAATAATTCACCCCTCCACTTT. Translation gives CSARRAGTLNNSPLHF.

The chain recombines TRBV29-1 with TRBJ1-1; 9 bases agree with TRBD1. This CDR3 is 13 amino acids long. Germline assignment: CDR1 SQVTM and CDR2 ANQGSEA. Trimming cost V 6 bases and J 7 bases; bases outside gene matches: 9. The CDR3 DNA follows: TGCAGCGTCCACAGGGGGCTTTCTGGTGAAGCTTTCTTT. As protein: CSVHRGLSGEAFF.

CDR3 nucleotide sequence: TGTGCCAGCAGCTTTTACGTCCTAGACACAGATACGCAGTATTTT. Protein sequence: CASSFYVLDTDTQYF. The chain uses TRBV5-6 and TRBJ2-3, with D unresolved. The CDR3 runs 15 residues. V dropped 2 bases and J dropped 2 bases, with 12 bases sitting between them. Germline V gene data show CDR1 as SGHDT and CDR2 as YYEEEE.

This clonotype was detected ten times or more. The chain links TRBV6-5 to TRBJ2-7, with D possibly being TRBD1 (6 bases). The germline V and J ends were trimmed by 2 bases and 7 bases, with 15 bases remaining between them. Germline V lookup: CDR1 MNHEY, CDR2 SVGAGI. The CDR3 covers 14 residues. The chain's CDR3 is CASSYAQGSLEQYF. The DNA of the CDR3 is TGTGCCAGCAGTTACGCCCAGGGGTCGTTAGAGCAGTACTTC.

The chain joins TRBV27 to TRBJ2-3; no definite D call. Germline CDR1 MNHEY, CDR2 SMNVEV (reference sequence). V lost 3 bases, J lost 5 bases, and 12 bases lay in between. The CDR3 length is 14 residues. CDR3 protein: CASSFGPVGDTQYF. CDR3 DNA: TGTGCCAGCAGTTTTGGACCGGTGGGAGATACGCAGTATTTT.

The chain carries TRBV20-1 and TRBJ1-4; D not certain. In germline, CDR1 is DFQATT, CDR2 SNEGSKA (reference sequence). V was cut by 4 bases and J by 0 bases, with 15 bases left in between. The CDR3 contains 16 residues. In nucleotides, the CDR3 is TGCAGTGCTATAAGCATAATCGGGGCAACTAATGAAAAACTGTTTTTT. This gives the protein CSAISIIGATNEKLFF.

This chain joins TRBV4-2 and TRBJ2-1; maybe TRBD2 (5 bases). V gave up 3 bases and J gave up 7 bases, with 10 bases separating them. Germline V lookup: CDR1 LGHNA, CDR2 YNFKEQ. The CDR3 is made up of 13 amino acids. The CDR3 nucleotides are TGTGCCAGCAGCCAGCCACCGGGAAATGAGCAGTTCTTC. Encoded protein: CASSQPPGNEQFF.

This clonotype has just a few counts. The CDR3 reads CALTRDSSYEQYF. The CDR3 DNA is TGTGCCCTAACCCGGGACAGCAGCTACGAGCAGTACTTC. This rearrangement joins TRBV30 to TRBJ2-7; 7 bases map to TRBD1. Germline values: CDR1 GTSNPN, CDR2 SVGIG (reference sequence). This CDR3 contains 13 residues. V lost 8 bases and J lost 3; bases outside the gene matches: 10.

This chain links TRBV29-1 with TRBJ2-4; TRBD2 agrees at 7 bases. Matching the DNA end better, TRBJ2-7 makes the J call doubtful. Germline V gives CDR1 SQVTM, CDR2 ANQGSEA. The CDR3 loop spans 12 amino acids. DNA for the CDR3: TGCAGCGTTGTCGCGGGGGTCTACGAGCAGTACTTC. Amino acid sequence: CSVVAGVYEQYF.

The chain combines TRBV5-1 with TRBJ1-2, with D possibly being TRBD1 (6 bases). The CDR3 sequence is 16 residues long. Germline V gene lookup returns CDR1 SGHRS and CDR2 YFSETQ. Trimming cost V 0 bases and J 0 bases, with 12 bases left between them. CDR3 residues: CASSLVEGGANYGYTF. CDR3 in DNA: TGCGCCAGCAGCTTGGTTGAGGGGGGAGCTAACTATGGCTACACCTTC.

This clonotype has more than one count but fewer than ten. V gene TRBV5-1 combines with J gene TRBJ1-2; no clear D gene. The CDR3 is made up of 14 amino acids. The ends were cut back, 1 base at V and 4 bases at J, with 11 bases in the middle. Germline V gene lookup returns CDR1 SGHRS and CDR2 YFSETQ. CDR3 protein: CASSLSTEVYGYTF. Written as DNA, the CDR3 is TGCGCCAGCAGCTTGAGCACCGAAGTCTATGGCTACACCTTC.

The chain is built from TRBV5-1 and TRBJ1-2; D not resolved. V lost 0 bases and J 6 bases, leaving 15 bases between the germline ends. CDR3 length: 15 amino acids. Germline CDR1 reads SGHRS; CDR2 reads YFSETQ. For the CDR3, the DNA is TGCGCCAGCAGCTTGGAAAGCGGACTCTGGGATGGCTACACCTTC. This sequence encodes CASSLESGLWDGYTF.

The CDR3 is CASSLTASGLGPMGEQYF. The CDR3 nucleotides are TGTGCCAGCAGCTTAACGGCTAGCGGACTCGGGCCGATGGGGGAGCAGTACTTC. J is TRBJ2-7 and V is TRBV7-3, with TRBD2 matching over 7 bases. Germline V gives CDR1 SGHTA, CDR2 FQGTGA. V gave up 0 bases and J gave up 7 bases; unmatched junction bases: 18. The CDR3 sequence is 18 residues long.

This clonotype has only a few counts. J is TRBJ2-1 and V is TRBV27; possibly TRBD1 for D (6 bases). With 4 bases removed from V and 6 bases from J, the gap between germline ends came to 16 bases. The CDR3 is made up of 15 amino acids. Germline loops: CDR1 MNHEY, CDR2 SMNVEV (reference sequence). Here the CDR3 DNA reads TGTGCCAGCAGTTCTACCGGACAGCGACGCAATGAGCAGTTCTTC. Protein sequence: CASSSTGQRRNEQFF.

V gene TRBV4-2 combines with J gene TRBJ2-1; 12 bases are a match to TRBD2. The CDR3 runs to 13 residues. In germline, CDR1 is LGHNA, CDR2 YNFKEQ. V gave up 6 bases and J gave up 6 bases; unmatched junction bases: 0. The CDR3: CASRTSGSNEQFF. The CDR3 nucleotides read TGTGCCAGCAGGACTAGCGGGAGCAATGAGCAGTTCTTC.

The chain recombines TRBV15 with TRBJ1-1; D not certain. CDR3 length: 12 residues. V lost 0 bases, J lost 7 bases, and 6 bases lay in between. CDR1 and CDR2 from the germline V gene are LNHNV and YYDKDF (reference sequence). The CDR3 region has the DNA TGTGCCACCAGCAGAGATTCTGGTGAAGCTTTCTTT. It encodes CATSRDSGEAFF.

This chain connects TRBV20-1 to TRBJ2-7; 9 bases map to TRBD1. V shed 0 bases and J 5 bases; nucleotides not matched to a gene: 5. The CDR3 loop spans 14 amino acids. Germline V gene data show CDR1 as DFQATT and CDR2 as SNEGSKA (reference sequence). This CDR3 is CSARDGTGRHEQYF. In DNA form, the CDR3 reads TGCAGTGCTAGAGACGGGACAGGGAGGCACGAGCAGTACTTC.

The CDR3 sequence: CASSTDRVFIGEQYF. CDR3 in DNA: TGTGCCAGCAGTACGGACAGGGTATTCATTGGGGAGCAGTACTTC. This chain joins TRBV21-1 and TRBJ2-7; TRBD1, the D gene given by the table, was not confirmed from the DNA. TRBV21-1 represents a pseudogene. This CDR3 comprises 15 residues.

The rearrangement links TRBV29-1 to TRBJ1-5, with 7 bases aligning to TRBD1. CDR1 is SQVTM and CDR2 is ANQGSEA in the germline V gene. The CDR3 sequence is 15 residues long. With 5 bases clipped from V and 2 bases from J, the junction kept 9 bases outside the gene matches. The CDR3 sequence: CSVLTGVGGNQPQHF. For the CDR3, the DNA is TGCAGCGTTTTAACAGGGGTGGGGGGCAATCAGCCCCAGCATTTT.

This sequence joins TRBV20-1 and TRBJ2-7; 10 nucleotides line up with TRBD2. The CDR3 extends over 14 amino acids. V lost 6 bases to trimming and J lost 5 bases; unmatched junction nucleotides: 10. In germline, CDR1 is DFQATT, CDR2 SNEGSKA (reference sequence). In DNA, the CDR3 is TGCAGTGCCGTGACGGCTAGCGGGGGCAACGAGCAGTACTTC. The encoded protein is CSAVTASGGNEQYF.

CDR3 bases: TGCAGTGCTAGACCCAGGGCAGGGGCCAAAAACATTCAGTACTTC. Protein sequence: CSARPRAGAKNIQYF. The V call is TRBV20-1, the J call TRBJ2-4; tentative D call: TRBD1 (5 bases). CDR1 is DFQATT, CDR2 SNEGSKA, per germline (reference sequence). Trimming stripped 2 bases from V and 1 base from J, with 12 bases between. CDR3 length: 15 amino acids.

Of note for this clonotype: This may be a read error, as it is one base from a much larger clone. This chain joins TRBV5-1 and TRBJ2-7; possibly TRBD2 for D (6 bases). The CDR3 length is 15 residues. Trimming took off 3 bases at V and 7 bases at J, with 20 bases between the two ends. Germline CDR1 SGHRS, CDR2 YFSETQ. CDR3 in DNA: TGCGCCAGCAGCTCGACTAGTAGTTCCTACAATGAGCAGTACTTC. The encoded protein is CASSSTSSSYNEQYF.

The CDR3 sequence is CASSPGQVSEETQYF. The CDR3 DNA reads as TGCGCCAGCAGCCCAGGACAGGTTTCGGAAGAGACCCAGTACTTC. The chain employs TRBV5-1 and TRBJ2-5; 7 nucleotides match TRBD1. V dropped 4 bases and J dropped 3; count of bases not matched to a gene: 9. Germline V gene sequence: CDR1 SGHRS, CDR2 YFSETQ. There are 15 residues in the CDR3.

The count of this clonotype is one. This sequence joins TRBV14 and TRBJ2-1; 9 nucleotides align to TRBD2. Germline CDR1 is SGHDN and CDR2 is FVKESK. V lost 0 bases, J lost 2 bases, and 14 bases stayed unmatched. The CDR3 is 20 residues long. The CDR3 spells CASSQEWGLAGPSTYNEQFF. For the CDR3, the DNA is TGTGCCAGCAGCCAAGAATGGGGGCTAGCGGGACCCTCAACCTACAATGAGCAGTTCTTC.